This paragraph covers one T cell receptor (beta chain) sequence. What it binds is unknown. This sample stems from a study of Ad26.COV2.S vaccination and SARS-CoV-2 variants. Across the whole study: Ad26.COV2.S arm of COV1001 included the donor. Doses of Ad26.COV2.S were injected into muscle once or twice, 56 days apart.

Treatment reported: 15 to 20 received Ad26.COV2.S at low or high dose, single or two shots; 5 received placebo; per-sample allocation not given. Repertoires come from day 63 after the first vaccine or placebo injection. Trimming cost V 6 bases and J 5 bases, with 13 bases left between them. Per germline, CDR1 MRHNA and CDR2 SNTAGT. The CDR3 covers 13 residues. General study results and limits: Similar non-spike TCR breadth was observed in recipients of vaccine and of placebo. The TCR breadth and depth analyses may have understated or missed part of the total T cell responses.

Here immunoSEQ multiplex PCR was the method, and the copy in TCRdb shows in-frame clones only, minus some. Here the sample spans 500,000 or so clones, roughly nine tenths being singletons. The chain employs TRBV6-4 and TRBJ1-1; maybe TRBD1 (6 bases). The TCR originated in a person aged 18-60 years who received the Ad26.COV2.S COVID-19 vaccine or a placebo. The specimen comprised peripheral blood, sampled in a trial of Ad26.COV2.S vaccine versus placebo. The CDR3 sequence: CASRSTGATEAFF. The DNA of the CDR3 is TGTGCCAGCAGATCGACAGGTGCGACTGAAGCTTTCTTT.